These T cell receptor beta chains were read from a single sample in a study of identical twins. Each CDR3 protein is one row after TCRdb ran MiXCR on the 5' RACE reads. The sample lists about 250,000 distinct CDR3 sequences, roughly 8.7% seen once, with 2.5% to 3.5% in the top ten. The sample also formed part of further work on yellow fever vaccine responses in identical twins.

The sample consisted of CD8+ T cells sorted from blood. These TCRs come from a woman in her late teens or twenties in good health. The conserved cysteine and the conserved F or W are not part of the CDR3 here. Each record gives: CDR3 protein, V gene, clone size. Only part of the rows carry a size: once, few, many, or a class if the clone is expanded.

CDR3 protein: ASSPRAGGAYEQY; V gene: TRBV4-1; clone size: -
CDR3 protein: ASRFLAGSTDTQY; V gene: TRBV7-9; clone size: -
CDR3 protein: SVVEEKGSQPQH; V gene: TRBV29-1; clone size: few
CDR3 protein: SARSGVIGDTQY; V gene: TRBV20-1; clone size: -
CDR3 protein: ASSQERFPYEQY; V gene: TRBV3-1; clone size: many
CDR3 protein: ASSYQSGGWDEQF; V gene: TRBV6-5; clone size: many
CDR3 protein: ASSTRQGRNTEAF; V gene: TRBV12-3/TRBV12-4; clone size: many
CDR3 protein: ASSEYERGGWSKNIQY; V gene: TRBV2; clone size: -
CDR3 protein: SVVLHWGTSGFRETQY; V gene: TRBV29-1; clone size: -
CDR3 protein: ASSLFNGTYNEQF; V gene: TRBV7-9; clone size: few
CDR3 protein: ASSPQGIQETQY; V gene: TRBV4-1; clone size: -
CDR3 protein: ASSIIVYEQY; V gene: TRBV7-9; clone size: few
CDR3 protein: ASSHDRALAGVVRIRQETQY; V gene: TRBV5-1; clone size: many
CDR3 protein: ASSYAKTGGPYNEQF; V gene: TRBV6-2/TRBV6-3; clone size: few
CDR3 protein: ASSDRNYEQY; V gene: TRBV25-1; clone size: -
CDR3 protein: AISDLVGIGYSPEVTGELF; V gene: TRBV10-3; clone size: -
CDR3 protein: ASSEERWDIQY; V gene: TRBV6-4; clone size: few